This is a list of T cell receptor beta chains from one sample in a study of PD-L1 blockade in urothelial cancer. This table comes from immunoSEQ multiplex PCR, and its TCRdb copy is limited to in-frame clones, with some not included. The sample shows around 46,000 clones, 70% to 90% of them seen only once. Sequenced here: PBMCs, sampled around atezolizumab (anti-PD-L1) treatment. These receptors were collected from a man aged 60 to 75 with urothelial cancer. The CDR3 runs from the conserved cysteine through the conserved F or W. Each record gives: J gene, D gene, clone size, V gene, CDR3 DNA, CDR3 protein. A D gene is named only where the DNA matches it firmly. For some rows the clone size is stated as once, few or many, or as a class when expanded; others skip it.

j_call: TRBJ1-1
d_call: NA
clone_size: NA
v_call: TRBV10-3
cdr3_nt: TGTGCCATCAGTGAGTCGAAGCTCAGGGAGGGGACTGAAGCTTTCTTT
cdr3_aa: CAISESKLREGTEAFF

j_call: TRBJ1-1
d_call: NA
clone_size: NA
v_call: TRBV5-1
cdr3_nt: TGCGCCAGCAGCTTGGCCTCAGGTATTAACACTGAAGCTTTCTTT
cdr3_aa: CASSLASGINTEAFF

j_call: TRBJ1-5
d_call: NA
clone_size: NA
v_call: TRBV30
cdr3_nt: TGTGCCTGGAGTGTACGTGAGGGCTCTCCTTATAGCAATCAGCCCCAGCATTTT
cdr3_aa: CAWSVREGSPYSNQPQHF

j_call: TRBJ1-2
d_call: NA
clone_size: NA
v_call: TRBV10-3
cdr3_nt: TGTGCCATCAGTGAGCCGGGGTCCGGCTATGGCTACACCTTC
cdr3_aa: CAISEPGSGYGYTF

j_call: TRBJ2-3
d_call: TRBD1
clone_size: NA
v_call: TRBV5-1
cdr3_nt: TGCGCCAGCAGTTACGTCCGCGGGACAGGGATGGAGGATACGCAGTATTTT
cdr3_aa: CASSYVRGTGMEDTQYF

j_call: TRBJ1-2
d_call: TRBD1
clone_size: NA
v_call: TRBV28
cdr3_nt: TGTGCCAGCAGTTCCGGACAGGGGGGAGGTGGCTACACCTTC
cdr3_aa: CASSSGQGGGGYTF

j_call: TRBJ2-7
d_call: NA
clone_size: NA
v_call: TRBV11-3
cdr3_nt: TGTGCCAGCAGCTTCGGACTATCTCGGGGCGAGCAGTACTTC
cdr3_aa: CASSFGLSRGEQYF

j_call: TRBJ2-5
d_call: NA
clone_size: NA
v_call: TRBV20-1
cdr3_nt: TGCAGTGCAACAGGGAAAGAGACCCAGTACTTC
cdr3_aa: CSATGKETQYF

j_call: TRBJ1-4
d_call: NA
clone_size: NA
v_call: TRBV7-2
cdr3_nt: TGTGCCAGCAGCTTACAGGGTAAACCTAATGAAAAACTGTTTTTT
cdr3_aa: CASSLQGKPNEKLFF

j_call: TRBJ1-6
d_call: NA
clone_size: NA
v_call: TRBV27
cdr3_nt: TGTGCCAGCAGTTACCGGGCCTTTGAGGGTTCACCCCTCCACTTT
cdr3_aa: CASSYRAFEGSPLHF

j_call: TRBJ2-3
d_call: NA
clone_size: once
v_call: TRBV5-1
cdr3_nt: TGCGCCAGCAGCTTGGCCGGGTATACGCAGTATTTT
cdr3_aa: CASSLAGYTQYF

j_call: TRBJ1-2
d_call: TRBD1
clone_size: NA
v_call: TRBV5-6
cdr3_nt: TGTGCCAGCGGGCAATTATCGACAGGGGGGTTCCATGGCTACACCTTC
cdr3_aa: CASGQLSTGGFHGYTF

j_call: TRBJ1-1
d_call: NA
clone_size: few
v_call: TRBV20-1
cdr3_nt: TGCAGTGGAAGGGAGGTGACTGAAGCTTTCTTT
cdr3_aa: CSGREVTEAFF

j_call: TRBJ2-2
d_call: TRBD2
clone_size: NA
v_call: TRBV11-3
cdr3_nt: TGTGCCAGCAGCCCCTTGGGAGGGGACTTGAACACCGGGGAGCTGTTTTTT
cdr3_aa: CASSPLGGDLNTGELFF

j_call: TRBJ1-1
d_call: TRBD1
clone_size: NA
v_call: TRBV12-5
cdr3_nt: TGTGCTAGTGGTTTGGCGACAGGGGGCAGCGCTGAAGCTTTCTTT
cdr3_aa: CASGLATGGSAEAFF

j_call: TRBJ1-2
d_call: NA
clone_size: NA
v_call: TRBV6-1
cdr3_nt: TGTGCCAGCAGTGAAGGAGTATTGGTCGTATACACCTTC
cdr3_aa: CASSEGVLVVYTF

j_call: TRBJ2-7
d_call: NA
clone_size: NA
v_call: TRBV6-1
cdr3_nt: TGTGCCACATTGACAGCATCCTACGAGCAGTACTTC
cdr3_aa: CATLTASYEQYF

j_call: TRBJ2-7
d_call: TRBD1
clone_size: NA
v_call: TRBV5-1
cdr3_nt: TGCGCCAGCAGCCGGGACAGCGACTACGAGCAGTACTTC
cdr3_aa: CASSRDSDYEQYF

j_call: TRBJ2-2
d_call: TRBD2
clone_size: NA
v_call: TRBV4-1
cdr3_nt: TGCGCCAGCAGCCAAGTGGGACTAGCGGGAGGCCCGAACACCGGGGAGCTGTTTTTT
cdr3_aa: CASSQVGLAGGPNTGELFF

j_call: TRBJ2-7
d_call: NA
clone_size: NA
v_call: TRBV6-1
cdr3_nt: TGTGCCAGCAGTGAAGAGACTAGAGTGGCGCGCGAGCAGTACTTC
cdr3_aa: CASSEETRVAREQYF

j_call: TRBJ2-3
d_call: NA
clone_size: NA
v_call: TRBV13
cdr3_nt: TGTGCCAGCAGCCACAGGGGGGGCAGCAGCACAGATACGCAGTATTTT
cdr3_aa: CASSHRGGSSTDTQYF

j_call: TRBJ1-2
d_call: NA
clone_size: NA
v_call: TRBV6-6
cdr3_nt: TGTGCCAGCAGTTACCCAAACAGGGACGGCTACACCTTC
cdr3_aa: CASSYPNRDGYTF

j_call: TRBJ2-3
d_call: TRBD2
clone_size: once
v_call: TRBV9
cdr3_nt: TGTGCCAGCGGCGCACCTGGACTAGCGGGCACAGATACGCAGTATTTT
cdr3_aa: CASGAPGLAGTDTQYF

j_call: TRBJ1-2
d_call: NA
clone_size: NA
v_call: TRBV28
cdr3_nt: TGTGCCAGCAGTTTGGGGGGACGGGGGTATGGCTACACCTTC
cdr3_aa: CASSLGGRGYGYTF

j_call: TRBJ1-1
d_call: NA
clone_size: NA
v_call: TRBV18
cdr3_nt: TGTGCCAGCTCACCACCAAACAGGCGGACTGAAGCTTTCTTT
cdr3_aa: CASSPPNRRTEAFF

j_call: TRBJ1-5
d_call: NA
clone_size: NA
v_call: TRBV5-5
cdr3_nt: TGTGCCAGCAGCTTTGGAGGGAGCAATCAGCCCCAGCATTTT
cdr3_aa: CASSFGGSNQPQHF

j_call: TRBJ1-5
d_call: TRBD1
clone_size: NA
v_call: TRBV2
cdr3_nt: TGTGCCAGCAGCGGGACAGGGGGGAATCGGCCCCAGCATTTT
cdr3_aa: CASSGTGGNRPQHF

j_call: TRBJ2-5
d_call: TRBD2
clone_size: NA
v_call: TRBV5-4
cdr3_nt: TGTGCCAGCAGCCCGGGGACTAGCGTCGAGACCCAGTACTTC
cdr3_aa: CASSPGTSVETQYF

j_call: TRBJ2-5
d_call: TRBD2
clone_size: NA
v_call: TRBV30
cdr3_nt: TGTGCCTGGACTAGAAACTCGGGACTAGCGATGGAGACCCAGTACTTC
cdr3_aa: CAWTRNSGLAMETQYF

j_call: TRBJ2-4
d_call: TRBD2
clone_size: NA
v_call: TRBV7-2
cdr3_nt: TGTGCCAGCAGCTTCCCCCTTAGCGGGAGAAACATTCAGTACTTC
cdr3_aa: CASSFPLSGRNIQYF

j_call: TRBJ2-7
d_call: TRBD1
clone_size: NA
v_call: TRBV27
cdr3_nt: TGTGCCAGCAGTCTCGCGGACAGGTTCTCCTACGAGCAGTACTTC
cdr3_aa: CASSLADRFSYEQYF

j_call: TRBJ2-7
d_call: TRBD2
clone_size: NA
v_call: TRBV28
cdr3_nt: TGTGCCAGCAGGCCTACTAGCGGGAGTCGATACGAGCAGTACTTC
cdr3_aa: CASRPTSGSRYEQYF

j_call: TRBJ2-1
d_call: TRBD1
clone_size: NA
v_call: TRBV25-1
cdr3_nt: TGTGCCAGCAGGCCAAACAGGGGCCTCTCCTACAATGAGCAGTTCTTC
cdr3_aa: CASRPNRGLSYNEQFF

j_call: TRBJ2-7
d_call: TRBD2
clone_size: NA
v_call: TRBV6-6
cdr3_nt: TGTGCCACGCGGGGGACCTACGAGCAGTACTTC
cdr3_aa: CATRGTYEQYF

j_call: TRBJ1-2
d_call: TRBD1
clone_size: NA
v_call: TRBV5-1
cdr3_nt: TGCGCCAGCAGCTTCGAGGGGGCGAGTGGCTACACCTTC
cdr3_aa: CASSFEGASGYTF

j_call: TRBJ2-7
d_call: NA
clone_size: NA
v_call: TRBV18
cdr3_nt: TGTGCCAGCTCACCGACGGCGGAAACCTACGAGCAGTACTTC
cdr3_aa: CASSPTAETYEQYF

j_call: TRBJ2-3
d_call: TRBD2
clone_size: NA
v_call: TRBV4-3
cdr3_nt: TGCGCCAGCAGCCTCGAACTAGCGGGAGGGTTGGCAGATACGCAGTATTTT
cdr3_aa: CASSLELAGGLADTQYF

j_call: TRBJ2-1
d_call: NA
clone_size: NA
v_call: TRBV5-1
cdr3_nt: TGCGCCAGCAGCTTGCTCCAGGGGAACAATGAGCAGTTCTTC
cdr3_aa: CASSLLQGNNEQFF

j_call: TRBJ2-5
d_call: NA
clone_size: once
v_call: TRBV28
cdr3_nt: TGTGCCAGCAGTTTATCCGGGGTTAGGGAGACCCAGTACTTC
cdr3_aa: CASSLSGVRETQYF

j_call: TRBJ2-1
d_call: TRBD1
clone_size: NA
v_call: TRBV7-6
cdr3_nt: TGTGCCAGCAGCTTAGCGGGGGACAGATCTTACAATGAGCAGTTCTTC
cdr3_aa: CASSLAGDRSYNEQFF

j_call: TRBJ2-7
d_call: TRBD2
clone_size: NA
v_call: TRBV10-3
cdr3_nt: TGTGCCATCGGACTAGCGGGAGGCGAGCAGTACTTC
cdr3_aa: CAIGLAGGEQYF

j_call: TRBJ2-2
d_call: NA
clone_size: NA
v_call: TRBV5-1
cdr3_nt: TGCGCCAGCAGCTTGGGGGACACGTACACCGGGGAGCTGTTTTTT
cdr3_aa: CASSLGDTYTGELFF

j_call: TRBJ2-4
d_call: NA
clone_size: NA
v_call: TRBV4-3
cdr3_nt: TGCGCCAGCAGCCCCCCGGGGAAAAACATTCAGTACTTC
cdr3_aa: CASSPPGKNIQYF

j_call: TRBJ2-1
d_call: TRBD2
clone_size: NA
v_call: TRBV20-1
cdr3_nt: TGCAGTGCAACTAGCGGGGGCGGGCAGTTCTTC
cdr3_aa: CSATSGGGQFF

j_call: TRBJ1-1
d_call: NA
clone_size: NA
v_call: TRBV5-1
cdr3_nt: TGCGCCAGCAGCTTAAACAGGTTGAACACTGAAGCTTTCTTT
cdr3_aa: CASSLNRLNTEAFF

j_call: TRBJ1-2
d_call: TRBD1
clone_size: few
v_call: TRBV19
cdr3_nt: TGTGCCAGTAGAGCAACAGGGGCCCTCTATGGCTACACCTTC
cdr3_aa: CASRATGALYGYTF

j_call: TRBJ1-2
d_call: NA
clone_size: NA
v_call: TRBV7-9
cdr3_nt: TGTGCCAGCAGCTTGGAGCCTGATTATGGCTACACCTTC
cdr3_aa: CASSLEPDYGYTF

j_call: TRBJ2-5
d_call: NA
clone_size: NA
v_call: TRBV2
cdr3_nt: TGTGCCAGCAGTGAATCTAGCGTAGAGACCCAGTACTTC
cdr3_aa: CASSESSVETQYF